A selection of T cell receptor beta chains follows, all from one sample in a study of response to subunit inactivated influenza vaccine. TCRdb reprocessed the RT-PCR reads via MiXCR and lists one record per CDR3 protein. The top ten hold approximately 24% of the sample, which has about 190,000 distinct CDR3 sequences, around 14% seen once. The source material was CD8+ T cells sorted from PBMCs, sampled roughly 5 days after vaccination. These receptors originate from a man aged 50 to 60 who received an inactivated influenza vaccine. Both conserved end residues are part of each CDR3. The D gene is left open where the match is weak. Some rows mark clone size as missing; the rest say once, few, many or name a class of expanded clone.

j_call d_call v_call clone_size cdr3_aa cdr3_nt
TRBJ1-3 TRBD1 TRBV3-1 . CASSPRDSLISGNTIYF TGTGCCAGCAGCCCCCGGGACAGCCTGATCTCTGGAAACACCATATATTTT
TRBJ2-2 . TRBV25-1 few CASTPGGGAPGELFF TGTGCCAGCACCCCAGGAGGGGGCGCGCCCGGGGAGCTGTTTTTT
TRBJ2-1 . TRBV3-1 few CASSQATTGGAYYNEQFF TGTGCCAGCAGCCAAGCTACCACAGGAGGAGCTTATTACAATGAGCAGTTCTTC
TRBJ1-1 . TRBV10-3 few CAISGTGEAFF TGTGCCATCAGTGGTACGGGAGAAGCTTTCTTT
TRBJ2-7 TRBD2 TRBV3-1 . CASSNGTSGTYEQYF TGTGCCAGCAGCAACGGGACTAGCGGGACCTACGAGCAGTACTTC
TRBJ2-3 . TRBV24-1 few CATSDHRVSTDTQYF TGTGCCACCAGTGACCACAGGGTTAGCACAGATACGCAGTATTTT
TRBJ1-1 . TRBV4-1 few CASSQGTNTEAFF TGCGCCAGCAGCCAAGGGACGAACACTGAAGCTTTCTTT
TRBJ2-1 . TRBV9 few CASSPHRGLYNEQFF TGTGCCAGCAGCCCACACAGGGGACTTTACAATGAGCAGTTCTTC
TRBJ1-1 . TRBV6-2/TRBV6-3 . CASSYSIMRGLEAFF TGTGCCAGCAGTTACTCGATAATGCGCGGGCTTGAAGCTTTCTTT
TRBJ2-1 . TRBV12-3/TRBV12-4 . CASTLGAYEQFF TGTGCCAGCACCTTGGGGGCCTATGAGCAGTTCTTC
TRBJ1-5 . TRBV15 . CATSRDRGNQPQHF TGTGCCACCAGCAGAGATCGCGGCAATCAGCCCCAGCATTTT
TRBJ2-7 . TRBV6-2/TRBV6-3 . CASSYEAPPYEQYF TGTGCCAGCAGTTACGAGGCACCCCCCTACGAGCAGTACTTC
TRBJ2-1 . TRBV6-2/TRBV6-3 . CASSYSKRVNEQFF TGTGCCAGCAGTTACTCGAAAAGGGTCAATGAGCAGTTCTTC
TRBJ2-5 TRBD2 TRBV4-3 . CASSQEWGAGGGETQYF TGCGCCAGCAGCCAAGAATGGGGGGCGGGGGGCGGGGAGACCCAGTACTTC
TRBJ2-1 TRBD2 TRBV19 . CASSILGTKNEQFF TGTGCCAGTAGTATATTAGGGACTAAGAATGAGCAGTTCTTC
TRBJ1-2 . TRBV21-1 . CASSKRQGLNGYTF TGTGCCAGCAGCAAACGGCAGGGGCTAAATGGCTACACCTTC
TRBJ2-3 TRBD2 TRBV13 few CASTPAGNTDTQYF TGTGCCAGCACCCCAGCGGGGAACACAGATACGCAGTATTTT
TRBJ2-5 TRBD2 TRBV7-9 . CASSYLAGGRETQYF TGTGCCAGCAGCTATTTAGCGGGGGGGCGAGAGACCCAGTACTTC
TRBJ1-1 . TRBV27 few CASTVGGGNTEAFF TGTGCCAGCACCGTTGGCGGGGGGAACACTGAAGCTTTCTTT
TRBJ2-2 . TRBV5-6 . CASTSFVMLNTGELFF TGTGCCAGCACCTCCTTCGTGATGCTTAACACCGGGGAGCTGTTTTTT
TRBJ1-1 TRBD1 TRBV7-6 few CASSSGQGVQPEAFF TGTGCCAGCAGTTCCGGACAGGGGGTCCAACCTGAAGCTTTCTTT
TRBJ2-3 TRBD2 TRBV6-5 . CASSYSRGGHTDTQYF TGTGCCAGCAGTTACTCACGGGGGGGTCACACAGATACGCAGTATTTT
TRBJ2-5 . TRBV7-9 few CASSAPGQETQYF TGTGCCAGCAGCGCGCCGGGCCAAGAGACCCAGTACTTC
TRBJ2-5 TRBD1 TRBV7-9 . CASSLSGGPPETQYF TGTGCCAGCAGCTTGTCAGGGGGCCCCCCAGAGACCCAGTACTTC
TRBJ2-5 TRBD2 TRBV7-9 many CASSLILAGGADRGYF TGTGCCAGCAGCTTAATTCTAGCGGGAGGCGCAGACCGTGGGTACTTC
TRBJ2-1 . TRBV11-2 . CASSHTVNEQFF TGTGCCAGCAGCCACACAGTAAATGAGCAGTTCTTC
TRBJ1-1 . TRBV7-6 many CASSLGPGLTNTEAFF TGTGCCAGCAGCTTAGGCCCAGGGCTGACGAACACTGAAGCTTTCTTT
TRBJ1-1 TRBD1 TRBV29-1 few CSVGTANTEAFF TGCAGCGTGGGGACAGCGAACACTGAAGCTTTCTTT
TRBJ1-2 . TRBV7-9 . CASSLGTPGGTYGYTF TGTGCCAGCAGCTTGGGGACCCCAGGAGGCACCTATGGCTACACCTTC
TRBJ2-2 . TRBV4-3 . CASSQAPDGPGELFF TGCGCCAGCAGCCAAGCCCCGGACGGCCCCGGGGAGCTGTTTTTT
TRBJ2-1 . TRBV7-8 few CASSLATEYNEQFF TGTGCCAGCAGCTTAGCTACGGAGTACAATGAGCAGTTCTTC
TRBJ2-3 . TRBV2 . CASSHTGPDTQYF TGTGCCAGCAGTCATACAGGGCCAGATACGCAGTATTTT
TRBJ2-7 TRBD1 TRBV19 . CASSIRGQGARYEQYF TGTGCCAGTAGTATAAGGGGACAGGGGGCAAGATACGAGCAGTACTTC
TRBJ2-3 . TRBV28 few CASSLLDPDTQYF TGTGCCAGCAGTCTGTTAGACCCAGATACGCAGTATTTT
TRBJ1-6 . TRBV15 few CATAGTGNSPLHF TGTGCCACCGCCGGGACGGGGAATTCACCCCTCCACTTT
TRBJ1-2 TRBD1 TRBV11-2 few CASSLSATGGNTPPNYGYTF TGTGCCAGCAGCTTATCTGCAACAGGGGGAAATACCCCCCCTAACTATGGCTACACCTTC
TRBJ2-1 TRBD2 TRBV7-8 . CASSLAMVAGGGEQFF TGTGCCAGCAGCTTAGCGATGGTAGCGGGGGGGGGTGAGCAGTTCTTC
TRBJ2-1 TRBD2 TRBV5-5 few CASSLELAGGYEQFF TGTGCCAGCAGCTTGGAACTAGCGGGGGGGTATGAGCAGTTCTTC
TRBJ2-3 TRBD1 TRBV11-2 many CASSWSNLGQGADTQYF TGTGCCAGCAGTTGGTCGAATCTGGGACAGGGTGCAGATACGCAGTATTTT
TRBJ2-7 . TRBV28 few CASSEHLGEQYF TGTGCCAGCAGTGAACATCTCGGCGAGCAGTACTTC
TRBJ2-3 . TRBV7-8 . CASSLVRFDTLAASTDTQYF TGTGCCAGCAGCTTAGTCCGTTTCGATACGTTAGCGGCTAGCACAGATACGCAGTATTTT
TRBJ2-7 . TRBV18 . CASSPSMTYEQYF TGTGCCAGCTCACCTTCTATGACCTACGAGCAGTACTTC
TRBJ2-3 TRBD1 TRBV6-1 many CASDRGYTDTQYF TGTGCCAGCGACAGGGGCTACACAGATACGCAGTATTTT
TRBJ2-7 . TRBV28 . CASSLYRGTAQYF TGTGCCAGCAGTTTATATCGCGGGACGGCGCAGTACTTC
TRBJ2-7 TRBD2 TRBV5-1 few CASSLVGGGPSEQYF TGCGCCAGCAGCTTGGTTGGGGGAGGGCCATCCGAGCAGTACTTC
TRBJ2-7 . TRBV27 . CASSFLQGEEQYF TGTGCCAGCAGTTTCCTCCAGGGAGAAGAGCAGTACTTC
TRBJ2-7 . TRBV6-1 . CASSPQGGGPYEQYF TGTGCCAGCAGTCCACAGGGGGGGGGCCCCTACGAGCAGTACTTC
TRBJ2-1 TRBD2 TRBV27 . CASSSPSGAWDEQFF TGTGCCAGCAGTTCTCCTAGCGGGGCCTGGGATGAGCAGTTCTTC
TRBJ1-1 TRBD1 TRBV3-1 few CASSQPGQLYEAFF TGTGCCAGCAGCCAGCCGGGACAGCTATATGAAGCTTTCTTT
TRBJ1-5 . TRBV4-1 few CASSQDPGPLYQPQHF TGCGCCAGCAGCCAAGATCCGGGCCCACTTTATCAGCCCCAGCATTTT
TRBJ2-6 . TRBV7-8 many CASSPLSGSGANVLTF TGTGCCAGCAGCCCATTATCCGGCTCTGGGGCCAACGTCCTGACTTTC
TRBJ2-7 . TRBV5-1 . CASSQDSASVFYEQYF TGCGCCAGCAGCCAGGACAGCGCCTCGGTTTTTTACGAGCAGTACTTC
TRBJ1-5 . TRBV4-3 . CASSQDWGTNQPQHF TGCGCCAGCAGCCAAGATTGGGGTACAAATCAGCCCCAGCATTTT
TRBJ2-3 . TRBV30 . CAWSKSRYETQYF TGTGCCTGGAGTAAATCCCGCTATGAAACGCAGTATTTT
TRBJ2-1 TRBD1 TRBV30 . CAWSPRTGSNEQFF TGTGCCTGGAGTCCGCGGACAGGGTCGAATGAGCAGTTCTTC